This TCR beta chain was identified in a study of identical twins. MiXCR, run by TCRdb on the 5' RACE reads, gives a single entry per CDR3 protein. The table lists about 690,000 distinct CDR3 sequences, around 6% of them singletons, with 1.5% to 2% in the top ten. J lost 9 bases, V lost 6 bases, and 19 bases had no gene match. Germline assignment: CDR1 SGHTA and CDR2 FQGNSA. The CDR3 has 17 residues. This chain uses TRBV7-2 with TRBJ2-1; TRBD2 agrees at 8 bases. The sample consisted of naive T cells sorted from blood. The clonotype originates from a man younger than 35 in good health. In DNA form, the CDR3 reads TGTGCCAGCAGTCTAGGGTTATATGCGGGAGGTAATAGTGAGCAGTTCTTC. As protein: CASSLGLYAGGNSEQFF. The entire variable domain, with the rest obtained from reference TRBV7-2 and TRBJ2-1, is as follows: GAGVSQSPSNKVTEKGKDVELRCDPISGHTALYWYRQSLGQGLEFLIYFQGNSAPDKSGLPSDRFSAERTGGSVSTLTIQRTQQEDSAVYLCASSLGLYAGGNSEQFFGPGTRLTVL.